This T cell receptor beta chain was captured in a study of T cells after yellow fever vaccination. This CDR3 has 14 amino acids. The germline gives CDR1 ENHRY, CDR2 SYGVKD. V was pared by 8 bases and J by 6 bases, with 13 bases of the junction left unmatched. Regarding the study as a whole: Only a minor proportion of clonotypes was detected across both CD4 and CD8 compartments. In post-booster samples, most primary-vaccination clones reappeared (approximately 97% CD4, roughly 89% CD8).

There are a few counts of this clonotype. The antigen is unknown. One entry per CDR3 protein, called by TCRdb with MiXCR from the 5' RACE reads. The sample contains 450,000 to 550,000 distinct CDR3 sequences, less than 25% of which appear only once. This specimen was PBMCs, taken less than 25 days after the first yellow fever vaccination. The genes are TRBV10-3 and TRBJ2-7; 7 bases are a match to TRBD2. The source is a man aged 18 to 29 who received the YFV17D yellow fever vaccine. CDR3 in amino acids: CAISLDGGSGEQYF. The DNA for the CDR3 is TGTGCCATCTCCCTTGACGGGGGGTCTGGCGAGCAGTACTTC.